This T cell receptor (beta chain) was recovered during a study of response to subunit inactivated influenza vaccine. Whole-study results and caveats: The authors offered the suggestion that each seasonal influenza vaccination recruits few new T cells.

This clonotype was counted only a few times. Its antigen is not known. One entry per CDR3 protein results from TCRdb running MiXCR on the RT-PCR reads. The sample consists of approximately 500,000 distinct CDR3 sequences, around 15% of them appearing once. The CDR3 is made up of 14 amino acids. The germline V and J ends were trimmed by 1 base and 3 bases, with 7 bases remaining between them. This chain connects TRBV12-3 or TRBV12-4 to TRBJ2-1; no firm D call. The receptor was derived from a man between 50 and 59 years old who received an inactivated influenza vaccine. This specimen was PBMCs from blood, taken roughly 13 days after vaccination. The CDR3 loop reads CASSLEGGYNEQFF. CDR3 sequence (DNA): TGTGCCAGCAGTTTAGAAGGCGGCTACAATGAGCAGTTCTTC.